These 11 T cell receptor beta chains came from one sample sequenced in a study of blood T cell dynamics during melanoma immunotherapy. Specified time point: pre-treatment baseline. Only in-frame clones appear in the TCRdb table, and some are missing; sequencing was by immunoSEQ multiplex PCR. This table has approximately 17,000 clones, 80% to 95% appearing once. The specimen comprised blood, sampled from a patient treated with checkpoint blockade. These receptor sequences come from a human donor with melanoma.

J is TRBJ1-2 and V is TRBV18; TRBD1 is a possible D gene (6 bases). This CDR3 is 15 amino acids long. Germline V lookup: CDR1 KGHSH, CDR2 LQKENI. Trimming removed 2 bases at V and 1 base at J, with 11 bases between. The CDR3 bases are TGTGCCAGCTCACCAAGACAGGACAATAACTATGGCTACACCTTC. Its protein is CASSPRQDNNYGYTF.

The chain combines TRBV9 with TRBJ2-3; D unresolved. This CDR3 comprises 15 residues. Germline CDR1 and CDR2: SGDLS and YYNGEE. V was shortened by 4 bases and J by 2 bases, with 14 bases between the two germline ends. Here the CDR3 reads CASSPQASFTDTQYF. In DNA, the CDR3 is TGTGCCAGCAGCCCGCAGGCTTCATTCACAGATACGCAGTATTTT.

The rearrangement uses TRBV4-3 and TRBJ2-3; 8 bases agree with TRBD1. This CDR3 has 19 residues. Germline values: CDR1 LGHNA, CDR2 YSLEER. J lost 6 bases, V lost 0 bases, and 17 bases had no gene match. CDR3 protein: CASSQEGGSQGAPQDTQYF. CDR3 sequence (DNA): TGCGCCAGCAGCCAAGAAGGGGGGTCCCAGGGGGCCCCACAGGATACGCAGTATTTT.

This clone was seen only once. The genes are TRBV9 and TRBJ2-1, with TRBD2 matching over 14 bases. This CDR3 comprises 16 residues. Germline trimming cut 3 bases from V and 8 bases from J; bases unmatched to any gene: 7. Per the germline V gene, CDR1 is SGDLS and CDR2 is YYNGEE. The CDR3 region is CASSDPGTSGSHEQFF. The CDR3 coding sequence is TGTGCCAGCAGCGACCCCGGGACTAGCGGGAGTCATGAGCAGTTCTTC.

This clone was picked up one time. The rearrangement joins TRBV5-4 to TRBJ2-7, with 7 bases lining up with TRBD2. The CDR3 totals 15 residues. With V trimmed by 0 bases and J by 4 bases, 7 bases remained unmatched. Germline V gives CDR1 SGHNT, CDR2 YYREEE (reference sequence). CDR3 coding DNA: TGTGCCAGCAGCTTGGGGGAGGGGCACGGTTACGAGCAGTACTTC. Translated, it gives CASSLGEGHGYEQYF.

The rearrangement joins TRBV7-7 to TRBJ2-1; 12 nucleotides match TRBD2. CDR1 is SSHAT, CDR2 FNYEAQ, per germline (reference sequence). V shed 4 bases and J 8 bases; nucleotides not matched to a gene: 3. The CDR3 loop spans 14 amino acids. The CDR3 loop reads CASSSGLAGHEQFF. The DNA for the CDR3 is TGTGCCAGCAGCTCGGGACTAGCGGGTCATGAGCAGTTCTTC.

This clone was recorded only once. The V gene is TRBV7-2, the J gene TRBJ1-5; 8 positions match TRBD1. Germline CDR1 SGHTA, CDR2 FQGNSA. The trim removed 2 bases at V and 6 bases at J, leaving 12 bases unmatched. The CDR3 covers 17 residues. The CDR3 DNA is TGTGCCAGCAGCTTAATTCAGAGCAGGGGGCGTAGTCAGCCCCAGCATTTT. Residues: CASSLIQSRGRSQPQHF.

The gene calls are TRBV9 and TRBJ1-2; 9 nucleotides match TRBD1. CDR3 size: 15 residues. In germline, CDR1 is SGDLS, CDR2 YYNGEE. The trim removed 4 bases at V and 2 bases at J, leaving 6 bases unmatched. CDR3: CASSFRDRANYGYTF. In DNA, the CDR3 is TGTGCCAGCAGCTTCCGGGACAGGGCAAACTATGGCTACACCTTC.

The chain has TRBV13 and TRBJ2-3; possibly TRBD2 for D (6 bases). Germline V gene sequence: CDR1 PRHDT, CDR2 FYEKMQ (reference sequence). Trimming left V 6 bases short and J 3 bases short, with 19 bases between. This CDR3 is built from 16 residues. In DNA form, the CDR3 reads TGTGCCAGCAGTTCAATCCGCGGGGCGGTAACAGATACGCAGTATTTT. This codes for CASSSIRGAVTDTQYF. The entire variable domain, with the rest obtained from reference TRBV13 and TRBJ2-3, is as follows: AAGVIQSPRHLIKEKRETATLKCYPIPRHDTVYWYQQGPGQDPQFLISFYEKMQSDKGSIPDRFSAQQFSDYHSELNMSSLELGDSALYFCASSSIRGAVTDTQYFGPGTRLTVL.

V is TRBV9 and J is TRBJ2-7; 10 bases fit TRBD2. CDR3 length equals 17 residues. Trimming cost V 0 bases and J 6 bases; bases outside gene matches: 12. Germline V gives CDR1 SGDLS, CDR2 YYNGEE. CDR3 DNA sequence: TGTGCCAGCAGCGTAGCGTTAGCGGGAGGCCCCGCGAGCGAGCAGTACTTC. Translation gives CASSVALAGGPASEQYF.

V and J are TRBV6-5 and TRBJ1-6; TRBD1 aligns across 9 bases. V gave up 2 bases and J gave up 7 bases; unmatched junction bases: 6. The CDR3 is 16 amino acids. Germline V gene sequence: CDR1 MNHEY, CDR2 SVGAGI. The CDR3 spells CASSYRRTGGNSPLHF. In DNA, the CDR3 is TGTGCCAGCAGTTACCGTAGAACAGGGGGCAATTCACCCCTCCACTTT.